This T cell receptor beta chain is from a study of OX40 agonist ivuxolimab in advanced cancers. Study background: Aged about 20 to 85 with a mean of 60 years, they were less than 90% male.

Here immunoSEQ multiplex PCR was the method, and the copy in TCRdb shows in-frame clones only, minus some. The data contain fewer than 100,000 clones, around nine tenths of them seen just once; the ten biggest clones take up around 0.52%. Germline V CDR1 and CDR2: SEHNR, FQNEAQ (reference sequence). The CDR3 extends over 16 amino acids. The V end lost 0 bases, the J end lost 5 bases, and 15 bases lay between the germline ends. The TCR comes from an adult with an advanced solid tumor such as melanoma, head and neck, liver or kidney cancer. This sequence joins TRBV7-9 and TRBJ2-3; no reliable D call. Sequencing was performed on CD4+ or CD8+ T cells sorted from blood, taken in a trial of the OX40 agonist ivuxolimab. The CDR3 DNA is TGTGCCAGCAGCTTAGCAAACTCCCCGGTAGGAGATACGCAGTATTTT. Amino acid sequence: CASSLANSPVGDTQYF. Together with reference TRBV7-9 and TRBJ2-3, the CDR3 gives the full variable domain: DTGVSQNPRHKITKRGQNVTFRCDPISEHNRLYWYRQTLGQGPEFLTYFQNEAQLEKSRLLSDRFSAERPKGSFSTLEIQRTEQGDSAMYLCASSLANSPVGDTQYFGPGTRLTVL.